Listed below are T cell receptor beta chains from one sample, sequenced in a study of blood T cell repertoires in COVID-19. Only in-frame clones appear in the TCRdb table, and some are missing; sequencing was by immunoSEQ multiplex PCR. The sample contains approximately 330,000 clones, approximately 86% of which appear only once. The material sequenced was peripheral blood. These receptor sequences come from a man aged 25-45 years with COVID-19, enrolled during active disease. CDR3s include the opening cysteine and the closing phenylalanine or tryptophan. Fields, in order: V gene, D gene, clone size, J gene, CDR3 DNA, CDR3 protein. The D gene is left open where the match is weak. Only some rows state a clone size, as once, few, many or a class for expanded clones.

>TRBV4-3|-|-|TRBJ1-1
TGCGCCAGCAGCCAAGACTCCAGGAACACTGAAGCTTTCTTT
CASSQDSRNTEAFF
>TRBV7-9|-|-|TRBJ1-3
TGTGCCAGCAGCTTAGTGGCACCGTTCTCTGGAAACACCATATATTTT
CASSLVAPFSGNTIYF
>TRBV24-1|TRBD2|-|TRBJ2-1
TGTGCCACCAGTGATACGGGGGAGGGCTACAATGAGCAGTTCTTC
CATSDTGEGYNEQFF
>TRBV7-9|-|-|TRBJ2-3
TGTGCCAGCAGCTTAGCGCGCGTGGATACGCAGTATTTT
CASSLARVDTQYF
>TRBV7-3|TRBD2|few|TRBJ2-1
TGTGCCAGCAGCGCCCAACCAATTGTAGCGGGGGGGCCTAGTAATGAGCAGTTCTTC
CASSAQPIVAGGPSNEQFF
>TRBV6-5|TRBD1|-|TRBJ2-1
TGTGCCAGCAGTTCGACAGGGCATGAGCAGTTCTTC
CASSSTGHEQFF
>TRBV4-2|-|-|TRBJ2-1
TGTGCCAGCAGCCTTTTTAGTGGTGAGCAGTTCTTC
CASSLFSGEQFF
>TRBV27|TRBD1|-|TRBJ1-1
TGTGCCAGCAGTTTACGGGGCACAGGGGGTATTGAAGCTTTCTTT
CASSLRGTGGIEAFF
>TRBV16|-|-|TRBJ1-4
TGTGCCAGCAGCGGCCCCACGGGGACTAATGAAAAACTGTTTTTT
CASSGPTGTNEKLFF
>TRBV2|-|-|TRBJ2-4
TGTGCCAGCAGTGAGACGGGTGGGGCCAAAAACATTCAGTACTTC
CASSETGGAKNIQYF
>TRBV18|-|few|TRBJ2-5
TGTGCCAGCTCATCTGGACAGCGGGAGACCCAGTACTTC
CASSSGQRETQYF
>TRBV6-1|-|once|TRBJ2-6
TGTGCCAGCAGTGGTAACAGGGCCTCTGGGGCCAACGTCCTGACTTTC
CASSGNRASGANVLTF
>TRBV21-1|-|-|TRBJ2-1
TGTGCCAGCAGCAAAATGACATACAATGAGCAGTTCTTC
CASSKMTYNEQFF
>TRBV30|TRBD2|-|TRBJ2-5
TGTGCCTGGAGTCTTGGACTAGCTGAAGGAGAGACCCAGTACTTC
CAWSLGLAEGETQYF
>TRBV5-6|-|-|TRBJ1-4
TGTGCCAGCAGCTTGGAGCGGAGAACTAATGAAAAACTGTTTTTT
CASSLERRTNEKLFF
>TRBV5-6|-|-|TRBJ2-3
TGTGCCAGCAGCCTGAACAGGGTCGGTACGCAGTATTTT
CASSLNRVGTQYF
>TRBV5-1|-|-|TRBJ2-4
TGCGCCAGCAGCTTGGAACTAGCCAAAAACATTCAGTACTTC
CASSLELAKNIQYF
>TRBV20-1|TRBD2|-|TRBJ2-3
TGCAGTGCTAGTGGGGTAGCGGGAGGCTCGCCCACGCAGTATTTT
CSASGVAGGSPTQYF
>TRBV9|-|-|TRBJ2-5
TGTGCCAGCAGCCTTAGTCAGGGCGCAGGGGAGACCCAGTACTTC
CASSLSQGAGETQYF
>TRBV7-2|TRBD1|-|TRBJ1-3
TGTGCCAGCAGCCGCGCGACAGGGGCCGTCTCTGGAAACACCATATATTTT
CASSRATGAVSGNTIYF
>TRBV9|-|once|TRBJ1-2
TGTGCCAGCAGCGTGGACAGCTATGGCTACACCTTC
CASSVDSYGYTF
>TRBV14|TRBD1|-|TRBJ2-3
TGTGCCAGCAGCGTACGACAGGGTGTAATCGGCACAGATACGCAGTATTTT
CASSVRQGVIGTDTQYF
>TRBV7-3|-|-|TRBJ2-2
TGTGCCAGCAGCTTAAAACTCGGGGAGCTGTTTTTT
CASSLKLGELFF
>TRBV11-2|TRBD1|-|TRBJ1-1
TGTGCCAGCAGCTTCACGGGGACAGGGAAGACTGAAGCTTTCTTT
CASSFTGTGKTEAFF
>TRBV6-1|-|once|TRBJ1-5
TGTGCCAGCAGTACCGGACAGTTCAATCAGCCCCAGCATTTT
CASSTGQFNQPQHF
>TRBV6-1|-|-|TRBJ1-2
TGTGCCAGCAGTGAAGCCCAGTTGGGCTACACCTTC
CASSEAQLGYTF
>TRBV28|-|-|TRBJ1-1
TGTGCCAGCAGGGAGGGACCGATGAACACTGAAGCTTTCTTT
CASREGPMNTEAFF
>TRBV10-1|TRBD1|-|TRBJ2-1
TGCGCCAGCAGTCCCGGGACAGGGAGGAACGAGCAGTTCTTC
CASSPGTGRNEQFF
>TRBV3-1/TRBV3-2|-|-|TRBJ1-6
TGTGCCAGCAGCCAAGGCAGGGCCAATCATTCACCCCTCCACTTT
CASSQGRANHSPLHF
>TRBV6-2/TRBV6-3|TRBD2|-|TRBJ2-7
TGTGCCAGCAGTTACTCTGGGACTACCTACGGGCAGTACTTC
CASSYSGTTYGQYF
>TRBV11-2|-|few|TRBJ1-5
TGTGCCAGCAGCTCAGGGGTCCTTATGGATAGCAATCAGCCCCAGCATTTT
CASSSGVLMDSNQPQHF
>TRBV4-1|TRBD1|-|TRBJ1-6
TGCGCCAGCAGCCAAGAAACGACAGGGCGTAATTCACCCCTCCACTTT
CASSQETTGRNSPLHF
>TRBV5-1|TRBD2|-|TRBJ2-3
TGCGCCAGCAGCTTGGTTGCTAGCGGGGATGGTAAAGATACGCAGTATTTT
CASSLVASGDGKDTQYF
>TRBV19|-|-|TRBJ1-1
TGTGCCAGTATTGACAGATACACTGAAGCTTTCTTT
CASIDRYTEAFF
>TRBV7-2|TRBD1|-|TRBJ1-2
TGTGCCAGCAGCTCACTGGACAGGGTCCGCTATGGCTACACCTTC
CASSSLDRVRYGYTF
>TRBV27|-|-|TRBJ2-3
TGTGCCAGCAGTTCGGTGGTTCATACAGATACGCAGTATTTT
CASSSVVHTDTQYF
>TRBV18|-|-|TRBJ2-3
TGTGCCAGCTCACCATCGTTACAGGGATTAAGTACAGATACGCAGTATTTT
CASSPSLQGLSTDTQYF
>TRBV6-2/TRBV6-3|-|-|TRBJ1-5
TGTGCCAGCAGTTACGGATGGCGGGCTAATGCCAATCAGCCCCAGCATTTT
CASSYGWRANANQPQHF
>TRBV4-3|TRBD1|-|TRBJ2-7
TGCGCCAGCAGCCAAGGGACAGGGTTCGGCGAGCAGTACTTC
CASSQGTGFGEQYF
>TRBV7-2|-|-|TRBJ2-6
TGTGCCAGCAGCAACAGGGTCTCAGGGAGCTCTGGGGCCAACGTCCTGACTTTC
CASSNRVSGSSGANVLTF
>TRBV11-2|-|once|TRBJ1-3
TGTGCCAGCAGCCCCCGTAGCGGTCCCTTCTCTGGAAACACCATATATTTT
CASSPRSGPFSGNTIYF
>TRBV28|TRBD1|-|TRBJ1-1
TGTGCCAGCAGTTTTACCCAGGGGGCACCTGAAGCTTTCTTT
CASSFTQGAPEAFF
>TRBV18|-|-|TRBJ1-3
TGTGCCAGCTCACCCCTCGGGGACACCAGCTCTGGAAACACCATATATTTT
CASSPLGDTSSGNTIYF
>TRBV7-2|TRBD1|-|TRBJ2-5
TGTGCCAGCAGCACGAACAGGGGGCCGGAAGAGACCCAGTACTTC
CASSTNRGPEETQYF
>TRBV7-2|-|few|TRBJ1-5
TGTGCCAGCAGCTTTATAAATGGGGGCGACGGCAATCAGCCCCAGCATTTT
CASSFINGGDGNQPQHF